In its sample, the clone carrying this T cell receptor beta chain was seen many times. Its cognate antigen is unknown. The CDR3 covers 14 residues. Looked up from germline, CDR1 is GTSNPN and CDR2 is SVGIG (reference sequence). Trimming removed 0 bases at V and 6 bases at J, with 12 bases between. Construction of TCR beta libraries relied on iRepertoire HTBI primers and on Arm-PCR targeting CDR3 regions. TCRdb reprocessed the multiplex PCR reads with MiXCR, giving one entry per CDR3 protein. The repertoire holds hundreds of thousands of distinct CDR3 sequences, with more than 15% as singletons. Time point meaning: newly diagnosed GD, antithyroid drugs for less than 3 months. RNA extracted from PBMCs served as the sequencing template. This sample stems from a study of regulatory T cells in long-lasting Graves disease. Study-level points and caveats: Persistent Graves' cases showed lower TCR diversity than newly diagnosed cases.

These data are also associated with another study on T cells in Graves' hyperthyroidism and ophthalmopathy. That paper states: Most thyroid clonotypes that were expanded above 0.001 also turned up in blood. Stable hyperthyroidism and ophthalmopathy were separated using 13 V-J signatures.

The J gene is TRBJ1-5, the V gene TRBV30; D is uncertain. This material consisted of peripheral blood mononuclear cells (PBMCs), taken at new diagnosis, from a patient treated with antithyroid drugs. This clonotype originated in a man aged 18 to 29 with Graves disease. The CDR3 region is CAWSVNLVFQPQHF. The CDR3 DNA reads TGTGCCTGGAGTGTAAATTTGGTATTTCAGCCCCAGCATTTT.